A single sample is the source of the 5 T cell receptor beta chains below, sequenced in a study of blood T cell repertoires in COVID-19. Method: immunoSEQ multiplex PCR; TCRdb's copy keeps in-frame clones and lacks some. In the table there are approximately 140,000 clones, around three quarters of which are singletons. The sample taken for sequencing was peripheral blood. Receptors originate from a man aged 50 to 60 with acute or convalescent COVID-19.

This clone was seen once. J is TRBJ1-3 and V is TRBV29-1; TRBD1 agrees at 8 bases. The V segment lost 5 bases and the J segment 0 bases; nucleotides outside the gene matches: 6. Germline-derived CDR1 and CDR2 are SQVTM and ANQGSEA. The CDR3 runs to 15 residues. The CDR3 DNA follows: TGCAGCGTTCCCGGGACAGGAAACTCTGGAAACACCATATATTTT. Translating gives CSVPGTGNSGNTIYF.

The V and J genes are TRBV6-4 and TRBJ1-6; tentatively, D is TRBD1 (6 bases). The CDR3 length is 13 residues. Germline CDR1 and CDR2: MRHNA and SNTAGT. V lost 2 bases, J lost 7 bases, and 6 bases lay in between. The CDR3 nucleotides read TGTGCCAGCAGTGACAGGGGGAATTCACCCCTCCACTTT. It specifies CASSDRGNSPLHF.

This clone was counted at least ten times. V usage is TRBV23-1 and J usage is TRBJ2-7; the D gene is possibly TRBD2 (5 bases). TRBV23-1 is an ORF, with its function uncertain. The CDR3 sequence is 12 residues long. The V end was cut by 0 bases, the J end by 9 bases, with 9 bases between. CDR3 in amino acids: CASSQSEGMQYV. The CDR3 nucleotides read TGCGCCAGCAGTCAATCAGAGGGAATGCAGTACGTC.

The DNA for the CDR3 is TGTGCCAGCAGCCAATGGACGGACATGGACGAGCAGTACTTC. Amino acids: CASSQWTDMDEQYF. The gene calls are TRBV7-9 and TRBJ2-7, with a weak D call TRBD1 (5 bases). V was clipped by 5 bases and J by 5 bases, with 16 bases between them. Germline-derived CDR1 and CDR2 are SEHNR and FQNEAQ (reference sequence). The CDR3 covers 14 residues.

The table lists this clone with many counts. The chain employs TRBV5-1 and TRBJ1-2, with D possibly TRBD1 on 6 matching bases. Deletions cut 0 bases from V and 6 bases from J, with 9 bases between. CDR1 and CDR2 from the germline V gene are SGHRS and YFSETQ. This CDR3 is built from 13 residues. CDR3 bases: TGCGCCAGCAGCTTGGCCAGGGGTAATGGCTACACCTTC. Residues: CASSLARGNGYTF.